A single sample gave rise to the 29 T cell receptor beta chains below, sequenced in a study of T cell changes during pregnancy in multiple sclerosis. Here immunoSEQ multiplex PCR was the method, and the copy in TCRdb shows in-frame clones only, minus some. This table has about 71,000 clones, approximately 92% appearing once. The specimen comprised peripheral blood, sampled in the third trimester of pregnancy. The receptors shown here come from a female donor with multiple sclerosis, enrolled in a pregnancy study.

This clone was seen only once. The J gene is TRBJ1-4, the V gene TRBV7-6; D is ambiguous. With 0 bases removed from V and 5 bases from J, the gap between germline ends came to 19 bases. Germline lookup yields CDR1 SGHVS and CDR2 FNYEAQ. The CDR3 contains 18 residues. The CDR3 nucleotides are TGTGCCAGCAGCTTAGCGATGGAGACGGGAGCTAGAAATGAAAAACTGTTTTTT. Its protein is CASSLAMETGARNEKLFF.

The chain uses TRBV29-1 and TRBJ1-2; TRBD1 agrees at 9 bases. CDR3 length: 12 amino acids. Germline V gene data show CDR1 as SQVTM and CDR2 as ANQGSEA. The V and J ends lost 5 bases and 8 bases, in that order; junction bases with no gene match: 6. CDR3 nucleotides: TGCAGCGTTTACGGGACAGGGAAAGGCTACACCTTC. It specifies CSVYGTGKGYTF.

The rearrangement joins TRBV27 to TRBJ2-1, with a tentative D call TRBD1 (5 bases). Germline V CDR1 and CDR2: MNHEY, SMNVEV (reference sequence). This CDR3 is built from 17 residues. Trimming stripped 1 base from V and 5 bases from J, with 18 bases between. CDR3 residues: CASSLFSRPDKNNEQFF. CDR3 sequence (DNA): TGTGCCAGCAGTTTATTTTCAAGGCCGGACAAAAACAATGAGCAGTTCTTC.

This chain joins TRBV7-9 and TRBJ2-7, with TRBD2 as a possible D gene (6 bases). The CDR3 consists of 13 residues. The germline V and J ends were trimmed by 5 bases and 0 bases, with 8 bases remaining between them. Germline V lookup: CDR1 SEHNR, CDR2 FQNEAQ (reference sequence). The DNA of the CDR3 is TGTGCCAGCAGCCCGGGGGACTCCTACGAGCAGTACTTC. Translation gives CASSPGDSYEQYF.

This chain links TRBV4-1 with TRBJ1-6; D is possibly TRBD1 (6 bases). Trimming cost V 0 bases and J 9 bases, with 18 bases left between them. This CDR3 contains 17 residues. Germline CDR1 and CDR2: MGHRA and YSYEKL. The DNA of the CDR3 is TGCGCCAGCAGCCAAGATACGGGACATCCCTTGGGTTCACCCCTCCACTTT. Translation gives CASSQDTGHPLGSPLHF.

This rearrangement joins TRBV5-1 to TRBJ2-7, with D hard to call. V lost 1 base and J 3 bases, leaving 14 bases between the germline ends. The germline CDR1 and CDR2 sequences are SGHRS and YFSETQ. CDR3 length: 15 residues. CDR3: CASSLNVVQHYEQYF. The CDR3 DNA is TGCGCCAGCAGCTTGAACGTTGTACAGCACTACGAGCAGTACTTC.

V usage is TRBV5-4 and J usage is TRBJ2-3, with 9 bases matching TRBD2. CDR3 length: 14 residues. J gave up 0 bases and V 9 bases, and 5 bases lay outside the gene matches. Germline-derived CDR1 and CDR2 are SGHNT and YYREEE (reference sequence). The chain's CDR3 is CATKAGGSTDTQYF. In DNA, the CDR3 is TGTGCCACCAAAGCGGGAGGCAGCACAGATACGCAGTATTTT.

The J gene is TRBJ2-7, the V gene TRBV28; 13 bases map to TRBD2. Germline values: CDR1 MDHEN, CDR2 SYDVKM. The CDR3 is 16 residues long. The junction had 4 bases not matched to a gene; V was cut back by 5 bases and J by 0 bases. As DNA, the CDR3 is TGTGCCAGCAGTCGCCGACTAGCGGGAGGCTCCTACGAGCAGTACTTC. Translating it yields CASSRRLAGGSYEQYF.

V gene TRBV10-3 combines with J gene TRBJ2-1; 10 nucleotides match TRBD2. The length of the CDR3 is 15 residues. V shed 6 bases and J 4 bases; nucleotides not matched to a gene: 6. Germline V lookup: CDR1 ENHRY, CDR2 SYGVKD. The CDR3 region is CAIRSGTSEYNEQFF. The CDR3 DNA reads TGTGCCATCAGGTCCGGGACTAGCGAGTACAATGAGCAGTTCTTC.

J is TRBJ1-2 and V is TRBV6-1; TRBD1 aligns across 7 bases. CDR1 and CDR2 (germline): MNHNS, SASEGT. The CDR3 is made up of 14 amino acids. With V trimmed by 8 bases and J by 4 bases, 10 bases remained unmatched. The CDR3 protein is CASAETGITYGYTF. DNA of the CDR3: TGTGCCAGCGCTGAGACAGGGATCACCTATGGCTACACCTTC.

The J gene is TRBJ2-7, the V gene TRBV27; maybe TRBD2 (5 bases). The germline V and J ends were trimmed by 7 bases and 0 bases, with 19 bases remaining between them. In germline, CDR1 is MNHEY, CDR2 SMNVEV (reference sequence). The CDR3 length is 16 residues. CDR3 region: CASTIRGDYSSYEQYF. Written as DNA, the CDR3 is TGTGCCAGCACCATCCGCGGAGACTACAGCTCCTACGAGCAGTACTTC.

J is TRBJ2-7 and V is TRBV5-1; TRBD2 agrees at 8 bases. The CDR3 has 15 amino acids. Unmatched junction bases numbered 5, after V lost 0 bases and J lost 3 bases. The germline gives CDR1 SGHRS, CDR2 YFSETQ. The chain's CDR3 is CASSLASGSIYEQYF. CDR3 bases: TGCGCCAGCAGCTTGGCTAGCGGGTCCATCTACGAGCAGTACTTC. The full variable domain, with the rest looked up from reference TRBV5-1 and TRBJ2-7, is KAGVTQTPRYLIKTRGQQVTLSCSPISGHRSVSWYQQTPGQGLQFLFEYFSETQRNKGNFPGRFSGRQFSNSRSEMNVSTLELGDSALYLCASSLASGSIYEQYFGPGTRLTVT.

V gene TRBV5-4 combines with J gene TRBJ2-3, with 11 bases matching TRBD2. This CDR3 region has 15 residues. V was clipped by 4 bases and J by 3 bases; unmatched bases: 4. Germline CDR1 is SGHNT and CDR2 is YYREEE (reference sequence). CDR3: CASSPRLAGTDTQYF. The CDR3 DNA reads TGTGCCAGCAGCCCTCGACTAGCGGGGACAGATACGCAGTATTTT.

This clone has a single count. The chain joins TRBV11-2 to TRBJ2-7; 10 bases align to TRBD2. In germline, CDR1 is SGHAT, CDR2 FQNNGV. The CDR3 consists of 14 residues. After removal of 6 bases from V and 0 bases from J, the junction contained 2 bases not matched to a gene. The CDR3: CASRSGRASYEQYF. DNA of the CDR3: TGTGCCAGCAGAAGCGGGAGGGCCTCCTACGAGCAGTACTTC.

The count of this clone is one. V and J are TRBV7-9 and TRBJ1-1; 9 bases match TRBD1. V was clipped by 5 bases and J by 11 bases; unmatched bases: 12. Germline V gives CDR1 SEHNR, CDR2 FQNEAQ (reference sequence). The CDR3 contains 14 residues. The CDR3 DNA reads TGTGCCAGCAGCAGACAGGGGGGTCGGGGTGGGGCTTTCTTT. Amino acids: CASSRQGGRGGAFF.

V gene TRBV2 combines with J gene TRBJ2-2; 8 bases are a match to TRBD2. The V segment lost 6 bases and the J segment 4 bases; nucleotides outside the gene matches: 1. There are 13 residues in the CDR3. Germline loops: CDR1 SNHLY, CDR2 FYNNEI. CDR3 sequence reads: CASRAGATGELFF. Here the CDR3 DNA reads TGTGCCAGCAGAGCGGGAGCCACCGGGGAGCTGTTTTTT.

The chain combines TRBV30 with TRBJ1-2; 12 bases are shared with TRBD1. Germline V CDR1 and CDR2: GTSNPN, SVGIG (reference sequence). This CDR3 spans 17 amino acids. J gave up 2 bases and V 5 bases, and 12 bases lay outside the gene matches. The CDR3 region has the DNA TGTGCCTGGGTCCGGGACAGGGGGCTCGCGAAGAACTATGGCTACACCTTC. It codes for CAWVRDRGLAKNYGYTF.

J is TRBJ1-4 and V is TRBV7-9; unclear D gene. V lost 6 bases to trimming and J lost 2 bases, with 7 bases between them. The length of the CDR3 is 13 residues. Germline CDR1 is SEHNR and CDR2 is FQNEAQ (reference sequence). The CDR3 DNA sequence: TGTGCCAGCAGTAGGGAGACTAATGAAAAACTGTTTTTT. Translated: CASSRETNEKLFF.

The rearrangement links TRBV4-1 to TRBJ2-1; 7 bases are a match to TRBD1. The germline gives CDR1 MGHRA, CDR2 YSYEKL. The CDR3 is 13 amino acids. The trim removed 4 bases at V and 8 bases at J, leaving 5 bases unmatched. This chain's CDR3 is CASSPGTADEQFF. The CDR3 DNA reads TGCGCCAGCAGCCCCGGGACAGCCGATGAGCAGTTCTTC.

The chain links TRBV11-2 to TRBJ2-5; 9 bases fit TRBD1. CDR3 size: 14 residues. The V and J ends lost 3 bases and 5 bases, in that order; junction bases with no gene match: 4. Germline loops: CDR1 SGHAT, CDR2 FQNNGV. As DNA, the CDR3 is TGTGCCAGCAGCTTGGGACAGGGTTGGGAGACCCAGTACTTC. Translating it yields CASSLGQGWETQYF.

The genes are TRBV9 and TRBJ2-1, with 13 nucleotides matching TRBD2. V lost 5 bases to trimming and J lost 6 bases; unmatched junction nucleotides: 8. Looked up from germline, CDR1 is SGDLS and CDR2 is YYNGEE. This CDR3 has 16 residues. DNA for the CDR3: TGTGCCAGCAGTCATCCGGGACTAGCGGGGATCAATGAGCAGTTCTTC. Translating it yields CASSHPGLAGINEQFF.

The rearrangement uses TRBV11-2 and TRBJ2-1; D gene ambiguous. Looked up from germline, CDR1 is SGHAT and CDR2 is FQNNGV. V dropped 5 bases and J dropped 9 bases, with 11 bases sitting between them. The CDR3 loop spans 12 amino acids. The CDR3 region is CASSPARVEQFF. DNA for the CDR3: TGTGCCAGCAGCCCCGCTAGAGTTGAGCAGTTCTTC.

V gene TRBV6-1 combines with J gene TRBJ2-3; 10 bases match TRBD1. Unmatched junction bases numbered 12, after V lost 7 bases and J lost 8 bases. Per the germline V gene, CDR1 is MNHNS and CDR2 is SASEGT. This CDR3 has 15 amino acids. DNA for the CDR3: TGTGCCAGCACCGCGGGGACAGGGGATCAGGGTACGCAGTATTTT. Protein product: CASTAGTGDQGTQYF.

The chain joins TRBV27 to TRBJ1-1; D is unresolved. V shed 5 bases and J shed 2 bases, with 9 bases lying between them. The CDR3 is made up of 13 amino acids. The germline CDR1 and CDR2 sequences are MNHEY and SMNVEV (reference sequence). This CDR3 reads CASSLSINTEAFF. The CDR3 region has the DNA TGTGCCAGCAGTCTTAGTATAAACACTGAAGCTTTCTTT.

The chain carries TRBV10-1 and TRBJ2-7; 7 bases agree with TRBD2. This CDR3 comprises 15 residues. Germline-derived CDR1 and CDR2 are WNHNN and SYGVQD (reference sequence). The V segment lost 2 bases and the J segment 0 bases; nucleotides outside the gene matches: 4. The DNA of the CDR3 is TGCGCCAGCAGTGAGGGGACTACAAGCTCCTACGAGCAGTACTTC. Translation: CASSEGTTSSYEQYF.

J is TRBJ2-7 and V is TRBV7-2; no definite D call. V shed 1 base and J shed 5 bases, with 12 bases lying between them. This CDR3 has 14 residues. From germline, CDR1 is SGHTA and CDR2 FQGNSA. The DNA for the CDR3 is TGTGCCAGCAGCTTAGTATCCGGGTCCAACGAGCAGTACTTC. Its protein is CASSLVSGSNEQYF.

The V and J genes are TRBV5-1 and TRBJ1-1; D gene unclear. The CDR3 length is 14 residues. Per the germline V gene, CDR1 is SGHRS and CDR2 is YFSETQ. V was shortened by 0 bases and J by 1 base, with 7 bases between the two germline ends. The chain's CDR3 is CASSLDGTNTEAFF. CDR3 sequence (DNA): TGCGCCAGCAGCTTGGATGGCACGAACACTGAAGCTTTCTTT.

This chain links TRBV4-1 with TRBJ2-7; tentatively, D is TRBD2 (6 bases). This CDR3 is built from 17 residues. V lost 0 bases to trimming and J lost 2 bases, with 17 bases between them. CDR1 MGHRA and CDR2 YSYEKL come from the germline V gene. The CDR3 loop reads CASSQEPSWGDTYEQYF. The CDR3 DNA reads as TGCGCCAGCAGCCAAGAGCCTTCTTGGGGGGATACCTACGAGCAGTACTTC.

The V call is TRBV6-1, the J call TRBJ1-3; D gene uncertain. Trimming removed 7 bases at V and 0 bases at J, with 13 bases between. The CDR3 covers 15 residues. Germline V lookup: CDR1 MNHNS, CDR2 SASEGT. CDR3 nucleotides: TGTGCCAGCACCGAAGACCGACTCTCTGGAAACACCATATATTTT. Amino acid sequence: CASTEDRLSGNTIYF.